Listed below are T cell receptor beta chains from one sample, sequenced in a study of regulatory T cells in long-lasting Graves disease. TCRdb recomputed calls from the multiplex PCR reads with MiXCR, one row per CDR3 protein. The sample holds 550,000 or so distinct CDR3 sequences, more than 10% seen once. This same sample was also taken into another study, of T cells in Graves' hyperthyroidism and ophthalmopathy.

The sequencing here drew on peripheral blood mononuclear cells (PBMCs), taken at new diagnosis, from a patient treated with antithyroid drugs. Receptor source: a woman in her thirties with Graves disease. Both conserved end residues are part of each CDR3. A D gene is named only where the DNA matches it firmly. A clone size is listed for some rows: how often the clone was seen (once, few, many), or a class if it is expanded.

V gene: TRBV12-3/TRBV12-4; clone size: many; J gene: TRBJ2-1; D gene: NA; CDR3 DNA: TGTGCCAGCAGTGCGAGGGGCGGCAGGTCCGATGAGCAGTTCTTC; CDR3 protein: CASSARGGRSDEQFF
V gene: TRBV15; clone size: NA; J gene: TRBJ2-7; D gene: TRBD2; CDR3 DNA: TGTGCCACCTCGCGGGAGGGCCGCGAGCAGTACTTC; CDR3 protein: CATSREGREQYF
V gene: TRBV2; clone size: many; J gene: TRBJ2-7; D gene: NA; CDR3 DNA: TGTGCCAGCAGTGAATTAGGGGGGGAAGAGCAGTACTTC; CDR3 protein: CASSELGGEEQYF
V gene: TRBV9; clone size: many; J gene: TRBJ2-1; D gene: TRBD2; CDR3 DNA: TGTGCCAGCAGCGTAGGTCCTAGCGGGAGTCGGTCCGGCTTC; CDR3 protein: CASSVGPSGSRSGF
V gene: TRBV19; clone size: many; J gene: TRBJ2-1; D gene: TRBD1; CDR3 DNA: TGTGCCAGTTCTCCCTCCAGGGGGATTGAGCAGTTCTTC; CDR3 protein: CASSPSRGIEQFF
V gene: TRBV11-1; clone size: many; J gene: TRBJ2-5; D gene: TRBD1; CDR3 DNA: TGTGCCAGCAGCTCTACATGGGACAGGGAACAAGAGACCCAGTACTTC; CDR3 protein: CASSSTWDREQETQYF
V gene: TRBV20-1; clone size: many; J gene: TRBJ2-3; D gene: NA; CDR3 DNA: TGCAGTGCTAGTCGGGTGGGAGGCGCAGATACGCAGTATTTT; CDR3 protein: CSASRVGGADTQYF
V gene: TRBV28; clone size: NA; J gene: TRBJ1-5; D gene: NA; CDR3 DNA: TGTGCCAGCACGGCTGGGGGGGGGCGAGGGCAGCCCCAGCATTTT; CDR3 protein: CASTAGGGRGQPQHF
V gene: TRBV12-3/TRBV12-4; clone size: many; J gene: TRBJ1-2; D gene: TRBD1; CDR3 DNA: TGTGCCAGCAGTGGGGACAGGGCCATAGGCTACACCTTC; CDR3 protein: CASSGDRAIGYTF
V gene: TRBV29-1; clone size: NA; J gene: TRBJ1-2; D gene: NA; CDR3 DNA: TGCAGCGTCGAAACCGGGGGGGCAGGCTATGGCTACACCTTC; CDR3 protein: CSVETGGAGYGYTF
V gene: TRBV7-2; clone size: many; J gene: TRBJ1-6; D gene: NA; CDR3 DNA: TGTGCCAGCAGCTCGCCTCGAGGAGTCTTAAATTCACCCCTCCACTTT; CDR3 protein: CASSSPRGVLNSPLHF
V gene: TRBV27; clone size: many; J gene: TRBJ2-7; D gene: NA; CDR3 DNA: TGTGCCAGCAGTTCCCAGGGCGGGGCCTGCCTAATAAGGCCCCAGTTAAACGAGCAGTACTTC; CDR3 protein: CASSSQGGACLIRPQLNEQYF
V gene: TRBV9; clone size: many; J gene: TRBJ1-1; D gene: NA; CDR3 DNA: TGTGCCAGCAGCGTAGGGGGGCGGGCTGAAGCTTTCTTT; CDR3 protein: CASSVGGRAEAFF
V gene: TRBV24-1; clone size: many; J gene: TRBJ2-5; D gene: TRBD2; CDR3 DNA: TGTGCCACCCAAAGTCCGGGGGGAGAGACCCAGTACTTC; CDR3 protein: CATQSPGGETQYF
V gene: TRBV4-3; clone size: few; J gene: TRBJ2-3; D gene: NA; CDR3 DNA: TGCGCCAGCAGCCAAGAGCGCCAGCGGAGACTCAATACAGATACGCAGTATTTT; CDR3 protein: CASSQERQRRLNTDTQYF
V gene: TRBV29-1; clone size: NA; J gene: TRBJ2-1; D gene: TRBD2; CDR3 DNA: TGCAGCGTTGAAGATTGGTCTAGCGGGACTTTCAATGAGCAGTTCTTC; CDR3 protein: CSVEDWSSGTFNEQFF
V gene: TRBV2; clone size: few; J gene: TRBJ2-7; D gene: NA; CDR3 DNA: TGTGCCAGCAGTGATAGGGGGTACTCCTACGAGCAGTACTTC; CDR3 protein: CASSDRGYSYEQYF
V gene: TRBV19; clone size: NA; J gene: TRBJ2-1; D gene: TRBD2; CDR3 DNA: TGTGCCAGTAGCCCAAGAGAGTGGACTAGCGGGAGACTCAATGAGCAGTTCTTC; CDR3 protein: CASSPREWTSGRLNEQFF
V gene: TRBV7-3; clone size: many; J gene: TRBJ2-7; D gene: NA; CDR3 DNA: TGTGCCAGCAGCTTAAGTCCGAACTACGAGCAGTACTTC; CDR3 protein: CASSLSPNYEQYF
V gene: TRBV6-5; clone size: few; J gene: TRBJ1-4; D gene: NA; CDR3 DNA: TGTGCCAGCAGTTACTCGTTGGCTAATGAAAAACTGTTTTTT; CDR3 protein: CASSYSLANEKLFF
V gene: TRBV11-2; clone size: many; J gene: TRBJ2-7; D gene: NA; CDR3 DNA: TGTGCCAGCAGCTTAGATCTCCCCGTGGACGAGCAGTACTTC; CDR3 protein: CASSLDLPVDEQYF
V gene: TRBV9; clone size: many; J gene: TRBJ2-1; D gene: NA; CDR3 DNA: TGTGCCAGCAGCGTGGATGTGGCGGGGTACAATGAGCAGTTCTTC; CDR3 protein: CASSVDVAGYNEQFF
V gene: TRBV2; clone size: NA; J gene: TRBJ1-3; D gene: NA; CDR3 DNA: TGTGCCAGGGGAGGCCCCTACTCTGGAAACACCATATATTTT; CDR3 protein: CARGGPYSGNTIYF
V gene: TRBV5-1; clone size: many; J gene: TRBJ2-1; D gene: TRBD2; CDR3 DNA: TGCGCCAGCAGCTTGAGCGGGAGAGTAAATGAGCAGTTCTTC; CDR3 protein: CASSLSGRVNEQFF
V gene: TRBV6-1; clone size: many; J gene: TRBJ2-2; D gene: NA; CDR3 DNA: TGTGCCAGCAGGGTGGGGGCTTCGAACACCGGGGAGCTGTTTTTT; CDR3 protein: CASRVGASNTGELFF